One and the same sample provided the 2 T cell receptor beta chains below, sequenced in a study of blood T cell repertoires in COVID-19. Method: immunoSEQ multiplex PCR; TCRdb's copy keeps in-frame clones and lacks some. Among tens of thousands of clones listed, 86% were seen once. The specimen sequenced was peripheral blood. The receptors shown here come from a woman over 75 with acute or convalescent COVID-19.

This chain connects TRBV5-4 to TRBJ1-1; D is perhaps TRBD1 (5 bases). This CDR3 spans 15 amino acids. CDR1 and CDR2 (germline): SGHNT, YYREEE (reference sequence). Trimming cost V 1 base and J 0 bases, with 10 bases left between them. For the CDR3, the DNA is TGTGCCAGCAGCTTGAATGGCAGGGTGAACACTGAAGCTTTCTTT. It specifies CASSLNGRVNTEAFF.

The chain employs TRBV28 and TRBJ1-4; weak D call: TRBD1 (6 bases). The V end lost 1 base, the J end lost 4 bases, and 10 bases lay between the germline ends. The CDR3 is made up of 15 amino acids. The germline V gene has CDR1 MDHEN and CDR2 SYDVKM. CDR3 in DNA: TGTGCCAGCAGTTTATCGGGCAGGGGTAATGAAAAACTGTTTTTT. Its translation: CASSLSGRGNEKLFF.